The next 30 T cell receptor beta chains were all read from a single sample in a study of cytotoxic CD8 clonotypes in ibrutinib-treated CLL. Some clones are missing from TCRdb's copy, which holds only in-frame ones; the method was immunoSEQ multiplex PCR. The sample holds about 76,000 clones; over 80% are singletons and the top ten take approximately 35%. Here the sequenced sample was PBMCs, taken after 24 months of ibrutinib treatment. These receptors came from a human donor with chronic lymphocytic leukemia.

This clone has a handful of counts. The chain couples TRBV7-3 to TRBJ1-1; possible D gene TRBD1, 5 bases. This CDR3 region has 13 residues. Germline V gene sequence: CDR1 SGHTA, CDR2 FQGTGA. V was pared by 5 bases and J by 7 bases, with 14 bases between. As DNA, the CDR3 is TGTGCCAGCAGCCCTATGCGGGGGGATGAAGCTTTCTTT. As protein: CASSPMRGDEAFF.

The table lists this clone with a few counts. This sequence joins TRBV5-4 and TRBJ1-1; D not certain. V was clipped by 4 bases and J by 1 base, with 11 bases between them. The CDR3 covers 14 residues. Germline V gene sequence: CDR1 SGHNT, CDR2 YYREEE (reference sequence). The CDR3 DNA reads TGTGCCAGCAGCGGGCCTCGTACGAACACTGAAGCTTTCTTT. Translating it yields CASSGPRTNTEAFF.

The table lists this clone with a few counts. This chain links TRBV6-4 with TRBJ2-1; 11 bases map to TRBD1. V lost 4 bases to trimming and J lost 13 bases; unmatched junction nucleotides: 9. Germline values: CDR1 MRHNA, CDR2 SNTAGT. The CDR3 spans 14 residues. The CDR3 DNA sequence: TGTGCCAGCAGTGGCACCCCGGGACAGGGGGGCCAGTTCTTC. Residues: CASSGTPGQGGQFF.

The rearrangement links TRBV25-1 to TRBJ2-3, with a possible D match to TRBD1 (7 bases). Germline values: CDR1 MGHDK, CDR2 SYGVNS. This CDR3 spans 17 amino acids. The V end was cut by 4 bases, the J end by 4 bases, with 21 bases between. The DNA for the CDR3 is TGTGCCAGCAGTGCCGGTAGAAGGCAGGGGGGAGCAGATACGCAGTATTTT. It codes for CASSAGRRQGGADTQYF.

This clone appeared a single time. The V call is TRBV4-1, the J call TRBJ1-5; TRBD1 is a possible D gene (5 bases). V shed 5 bases and J shed 5 bases, with 16 bases lying between them. CDR3 size: 15 residues. Germline CDR1 MGHRA, CDR2 YSYEKL. Written as DNA, the CDR3 is TGCGCCAGCAGCTTACAGGCATGGCAGGATCAGCCCCAGCATTTT. It specifies CASSLQAWQDQPQHF.

The V and J genes are TRBV5-5 and TRBJ2-7; D gene unclear. This CDR3 comprises 12 residues. V dropped 1 base and J dropped 2 bases, with 4 bases sitting between them. Germline CDR1 reads SGHKS; CDR2 reads YYEKEE (reference sequence). The CDR3 reads CASSLNTYEQYF. As DNA, the CDR3 is TGTGCCAGCAGCTTGAATACCTACGAGCAGTACTTC.

The chain uses TRBV18 and TRBJ1-3; unclear D gene. Trimming took off 0 bases at V and 0 bases at J, with 9 bases between the two ends. CDR1 is KGHSH, CDR2 LQKENI, per germline. The CDR3 runs to 16 residues. In DNA, the CDR3 is TGTGCCAGCTCACCACCGACCACAATCTCTGGAAACACCATATATTTT. Its protein product is CASSPPTTISGNTIYF.

V is TRBV15 and J is TRBJ1-1; D remains unclear. From germline, CDR1 is LNHNV and CDR2 YYDKDF (reference sequence). The V end was cut by 0 bases, the J end by 11 bases, with 13 bases between. The CDR3 covers 13 residues. CDR3 protein: CATSRDGQEMAFF. CDR3 DNA: TGTGCCACCAGCAGAGATGGGCAGGAGATGGCTTTCTTT.

The CDR3 region is CASSLGDYNLGELFF. The CDR3 nucleotides read TGTGCCAGCAGCTTGGGGGACTACAATTTGGGGGAGCTGTTTTTT. The J gene is TRBJ2-2, the V gene TRBV5-6; TRBD2 matches at 7 bases. The CDR3 length is 15 residues. V dropped 0 bases and J dropped 8; count of bases not matched to a gene: 7. In germline, CDR1 is SGHDT, CDR2 YYEEEE. The full variable domain, completed using reference TRBV5-6 and TRBJ2-2, is DAGVTQSPTHLIKTRGQQVTLRCSPKSGHDTVSWYQQALGQGPQFIFQYYEEEERQRGNFPDRFSGHQFPNYSSELNVNALLLGDSALYLCASSLGDYNLGELFFGEGSRLTVL.

The V gene is TRBV5-1, the J gene TRBJ1-1; 9 bases agree with TRBD1. Germline V gene lookup returns CDR1 SGHRS and CDR2 YFSETQ. J gave up 5 bases and V 0 bases, and 8 bases lay outside the gene matches. The CDR3 is made up of 16 amino acids. Written as DNA, the CDR3 is TGCGCCAGCAGCTTGGCGGGACAGGGAGGACAAACTGAAGCTTTCTTT. This translates into CASSLAGQGGQTEAFF.

The count of this clone is one. The rearrangement uses TRBV6-5 and TRBJ2-1; D is unresolved. With 7 bases removed from V and 4 bases from J, the gap between germline ends came to 14 bases. The CDR3 has 14 amino acids. Germline loops: CDR1 MNHEY, CDR2 SVGAGI. This CDR3 reads CASKRLTFYNEQFF. CDR3 in DNA: TGTGCCAGCAAAAGGCTAACCTTTTACAATGAGCAGTTCTTC.

V usage is TRBV19 and J usage is TRBJ2-2; unclear D gene. Trimming pared 4 bases from V and 0 bases from J, leaving 3 bases between. Germline V gene lookup returns CDR1 LNHDA and CDR2 SQIVND (reference sequence). This CDR3 has 13 amino acids. The DNA for the CDR3 is TGTGCCAGTAGTAATCCGAACACCGGGGAGCTGTTTTTT. This sequence encodes CASSNPNTGELFF.

This chain joins TRBV28 and TRBJ2-1; D not resolved. Trimming removed 5 bases at V and 5 bases at J, with 7 bases between. The CDR3 is made up of 12 amino acids. Germline CDR1 reads MDHEN; CDR2 reads SYDVKM. The CDR3 reads CASSPYNNEQFF. In nucleotides, the CDR3 is TGTGCCAGCAGTCCCTATAACAATGAGCAGTTCTTC. The complete variable domain, with remaining parts taken from reference TRBV28 and TRBJ2-1, reads DVKVTQSSRYLVKRTGEKVFLECVQDMDHENMFWYRQDPGLGLRLIYFSYDVKMKEKGDIPEGYSVSREKKERFSLILESASTNQTSMYLCASSPYNNEQFFGPGTRLTVL.

CDR3 DNA: TGTGCCTGCACAACAATTCGGACAGGGCGGTCGTCACCTAATGAAAAACTGTTTTTT. Its translation: CACTTIRTGRSSPNEKLFF. This chain links TRBV30 with TRBJ1-4, with TRBD1 matching 8 bases. CDR3 length: 19 amino acids. Trimming cost V 6 bases and J 3 bases; bases outside gene matches: 21. The germline gives CDR1 GTSNPN, CDR2 SVGIG (reference sequence).

The chain combines TRBV18 with TRBJ2-1, with 8 bases fitting TRBD1. Germline-derived CDR1 and CDR2 are KGHSH and LQKENI. This CDR3 comprises 13 residues. With V trimmed by 8 bases and J by 10 bases, 10 bases remained unmatched. The CDR3 bases are TGTGCCAGCACCAGGGACAGGCACCCAGAGCAGTTCTTC. It specifies CASTRDRHPEQFF.

This clone has a single count. V usage is TRBV28 and J usage is TRBJ2-3; 7 bases are shared with TRBD2. The CDR3 consists of 14 residues. With V trimmed by 6 bases and J by 5 bases, 8 bases remained unmatched. The germline V gene has CDR1 MDHEN and CDR2 SYDVKM. The CDR3 DNA sequence: TGTGCCAGCAGCCCTCGTCGGGGGGTAGATACGCAGTATTTT. It yields the protein CASSPRRGVDTQYF. Based on the CDR3 plus reference TRBV28 and TRBJ2-3, the full variable domain is DVKVTQSSRYLVKRTGEKVFLECVQDMDHENMFWYRQDPGLGLRLIYFSYDVKMKEKGDIPEGYSVSREKKERFSLILESASTNQTSMYLCASSPRRGVDTQYFGPGTRLTVL.

This rearrangement joins TRBV19 to TRBJ2-1, with D perhaps TRBD2 (5 bases). V lost 5 bases and J lost 5, with 10 bases in between. The CDR3 sequence is 13 residues long. The V gene's germline CDR1 is LNHDA and CDR2 SQIVND (reference sequence). The CDR3: CASSASWNNEQFF. The CDR3 DNA reads TGTGCCAGTAGTGCTAGCTGGAACAATGAGCAGTTCTTC.

This clone was detected many times. The gene calls are TRBV4-1 and TRBJ1-2, with 9 bases identical to TRBD1. The CDR3 length is 15 residues. J gave up 5 bases and V 3 bases, and 7 bases lay outside the gene matches. The germline V gene has CDR1 MGHRA and CDR2 YSYEKL. The CDR3 sequence is CASSHRQGVGYGYTF. Written as DNA, the CDR3 is TGCGCCAGCAGCCACAGACAGGGGGTCGGGTATGGCTACACCTTC.

The chain is built from TRBV19 and TRBJ2-1; TRBD1 matches 8 bases. The CDR3 runs 18 residues. The J segment lost 3 bases and the V segment lost 3 bases, leaving 13 bases of the junction unmatched. Germline V gives CDR1 LNHDA, CDR2 SQIVND (reference sequence). The CDR3 DNA reads TGTGCCAGTAGTATCTGGAAAATCACAGGGGGTGGCTACAATGAGCAGTTCTTC. Encoded protein: CASSIWKITGGGYNEQFF.

V usage is TRBV7-6 and J usage is TRBJ2-2; no firm D call. This CDR3 is 13 amino acids long. Germline CDR1 is SGHVS and CDR2 is FNYEAQ. Trimming left V 3 bases short and J 2 bases short, with 4 bases between. CDR3 residues: CASSLGNTGELFF. CDR3 DNA sequence: TGTGCCAGCAGCTTGGGAAACACCGGGGAGCTGTTTTTT.

The chain is built from TRBV29-1 and TRBJ2-7, with 10 bases aligning to TRBD1. CDR3 length: 14 residues. V trimming: 6 bases; J trimming: 2 bases; junction bases outside the gene matches: 7. The germline V gene encodes CDR1 SQVTM and CDR2 ANQGSEA. CDR3 amino acids: CSVRPGQGTYEQYF. The DNA for the CDR3 is TGCAGCGTAAGACCGGGACAGGGGACCTACGAGCAGTACTTC.

This sequence joins TRBV30 and TRBJ1-2; D remains ambiguous. This CDR3 spans 12 amino acids. V lost 0 bases and J lost 8, with 10 bases in between. Germline values: CDR1 GTSNPN, CDR2 SVGIG (reference sequence). Here the CDR3 DNA reads TGTGCCTGGAGTGTCTGGGGAAACGGCTACACCTTC. Protein: CAWSVWGNGYTF.

The chain uses TRBV30 and TRBJ1-1; D remains ambiguous. CDR1 and CDR2 from the germline V gene are GTSNPN and SVGIG (reference sequence). Trimming left V 1 base short and J 7 bases short, with 7 bases between. This CDR3 has 11 amino acids. CDR3 in DNA: TGTGCCTGGAGTGGTGACTTTGAAGCTTTCTTT. Translated: CAWSGDFEAFF.

The gene calls are TRBV10-1 and TRBJ1-3, with D tentatively TRBD1 (6 bases). The CDR3 consists of 17 residues. Germline loops: CDR1 WNHNN, CDR2 SYGVQD (reference sequence). The V and J ends lost 3 bases and 0 bases respectively, with 15 bases between them. The CDR3 here is CASSDSGQGSSGNTIYF. For the CDR3, the DNA is TGCGCCAGCAGTGATTCGGGGCAGGGGTCCTCTGGAAACACCATATATTTT.

The V and J genes are TRBV5-1 and TRBJ2-7; D is possibly TRBD1 (6 bases). Germline loops: CDR1 SGHRS, CDR2 YFSETQ. The CDR3 totals 14 residues. V lost 0 bases, J lost 3 bases, and 10 bases lay in between. The DNA for the CDR3 is TGCGCCAGCAGCTTGGACAGGGACCTCTACGAGCAGTACTTC. It is translated as CASSLDRDLYEQYF.

This chain links TRBV7-6 with TRBJ2-7, with TRBD1 matching 10 bases. This CDR3 region has 18 residues. Germline V lookup: CDR1 SGHVS, CDR2 FNYEAQ. Germline trimming cut 1 base from V and 2 bases from J; bases unmatched to any gene: 11. The chain's CDR3 is CASSLGPGGTGVTYEQYF. As DNA, the CDR3 is TGTGCCAGCAGCTTAGGGCCGGGGGGGACAGGGGTCACCTACGAGCAGTACTTC.

The chain combines TRBV6-1 with TRBJ2-3, with unresolved D. This CDR3 comprises 14 residues. Trimming took 5 bases from V and 0 from J, leaving 9 bases between them. The germline CDR1 and CDR2 sequences are MNHNS and SASEGT. The CDR3 DNA sequence: TGTGCCAGCAGTCCGTCGACTAGCACAGATACGCAGTATTTT. Encoded protein: CASSPSTSTDTQYF.

The chain couples TRBV7-2 to TRBJ2-5; D call uncertain. The CDR3 extends over 13 amino acids. Per germline, CDR1 SGHTA and CDR2 FQGNSA. Trimming cost V 2 bases and J 4 bases, with 8 bases left between them. In nucleotides, the CDR3 is TGTGCCAGCAGCTTATGGATCGGAGAGACCCAGTACTTC. It yields the protein CASSLWIGETQYF.

V and J are TRBV5-4 and TRBJ1-1, with a tentative D call TRBD1 (6 bases). V dropped 0 bases and J dropped 5 bases, with 14 bases sitting between them. Germline V gives CDR1 SGHNT, CDR2 YYREEE (reference sequence). The CDR3 length is 15 residues. Written as DNA, the CDR3 is TGTGCCAGCAGCTTGGCCGGAACAGGGTCTACTGAAGCTTTCTTT. Its protein is CASSLAGTGSTEAFF.

V and J are TRBV18 and TRBJ1-6; a possible D gene is TRBD1 (5 bases). CDR3 size: 20 residues. Germline lookup yields CDR1 KGHSH and CDR2 LQKENI. Trimming left V 3 bases short and J 0 bases short, with 21 bases between. The CDR3 is CASSPLPGRTTSSYNSPLHF. CDR3 nucleotides: TGTGCCAGCTCACCGCTACCGGGACGTACCACTAGCTCCTATAATTCACCCCTCCACTTT.